Reported below is one T cell receptor (beta chain). Its specificity is unknown. Criteria for exclusion of patients were uncontrolled infection, other autoimmune disease, pregnancy or lactation. Approximately 9.3 ml of fresh peripheral blood supplied the PBMCs. This record comes from a study of T cells in Graves' hyperthyroidism and ophthalmopathy. The study's findings and limits: In blood, most of the thyroid clonotypes expanded above 0.001 were also present. The model identified upcoming ophthalmopathy a median roughly 6.5 months ahead of onset.

V was shortened by 2 bases and J by 0 bases, with 23 bases between the two germline ends. The germline gives CDR1 SGHVS, CDR2 FQNEAQ. The CDR3 extends over 20 amino acids. TCR beta CDR3 regions were amplified from RNA. Carried out on the TCR CDR3, a first-round RT-PCR used the HTBI primer set. TCRdb itself ran the multiplex PCR reads through MiXCR, one entry per CDR3 protein. The table includes 450,000 to 500,000 distinct CDR3 sequences, roughly 22% detected once. The source is a woman aged 65 to 85 with Graves' ophthalmopathy. The sample taken for sequencing was blood. The rearrangement joins TRBV7-8 to TRBJ1-5; D may be TRBD1 (5 bases). The CDR3 sequence: CASSLRVAGTPIISNQPQHF. The DNA for the CDR3 is TGTGCCAGCAGCTTACGGGTTGCAGGGACTCCCATAATTAGCAATCAGCCCCAGCATTTT.